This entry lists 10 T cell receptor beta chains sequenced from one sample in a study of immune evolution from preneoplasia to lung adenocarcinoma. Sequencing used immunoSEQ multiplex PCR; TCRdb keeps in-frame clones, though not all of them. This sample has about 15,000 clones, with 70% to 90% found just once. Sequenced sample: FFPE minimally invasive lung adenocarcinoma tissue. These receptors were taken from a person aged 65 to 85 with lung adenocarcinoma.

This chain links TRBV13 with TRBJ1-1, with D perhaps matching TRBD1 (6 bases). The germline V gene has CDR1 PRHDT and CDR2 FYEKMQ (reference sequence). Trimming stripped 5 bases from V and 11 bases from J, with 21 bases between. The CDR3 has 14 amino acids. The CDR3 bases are TGTGCCAGCAGCCCGCCCAACGGGGGCGCCGAGGCTTTCTTT. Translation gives CASSPPNGGAEAFF.

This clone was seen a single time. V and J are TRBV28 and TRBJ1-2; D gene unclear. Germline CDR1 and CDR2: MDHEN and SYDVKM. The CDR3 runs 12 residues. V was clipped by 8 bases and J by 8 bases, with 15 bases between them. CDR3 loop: CASSKRVEGYTF. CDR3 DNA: TGTGCCAGCTCCAAGAGGGTGGAAGGCTACACCTTC.

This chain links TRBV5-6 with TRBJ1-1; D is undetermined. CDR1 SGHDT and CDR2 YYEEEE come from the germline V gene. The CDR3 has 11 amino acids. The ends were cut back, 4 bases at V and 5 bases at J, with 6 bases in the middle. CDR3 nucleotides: TGTGCCAGCAGCCGGGAAACTGAAGCTTTCTTT. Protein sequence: CASSRETEAFF.

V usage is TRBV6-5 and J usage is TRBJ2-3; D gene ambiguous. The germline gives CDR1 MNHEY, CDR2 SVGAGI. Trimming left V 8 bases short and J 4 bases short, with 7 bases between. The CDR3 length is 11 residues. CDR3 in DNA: TGTGCCAGCTCCACTCCAGATACGCAGTATTTT. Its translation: CASSTPDTQYF.

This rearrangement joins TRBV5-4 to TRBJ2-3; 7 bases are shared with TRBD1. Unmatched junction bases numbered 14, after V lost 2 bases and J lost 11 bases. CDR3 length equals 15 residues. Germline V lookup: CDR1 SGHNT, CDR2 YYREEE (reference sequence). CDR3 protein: CASSLSGQELRGQYF. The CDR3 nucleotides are TGTGCCAGCAGCTTAAGTGGACAGGAACTTCGTGGGCAGTATTTT.

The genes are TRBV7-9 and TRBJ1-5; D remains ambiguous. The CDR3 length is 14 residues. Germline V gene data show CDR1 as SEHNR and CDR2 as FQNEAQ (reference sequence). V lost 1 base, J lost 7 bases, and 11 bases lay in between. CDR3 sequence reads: CASSLGGNGQPQHF. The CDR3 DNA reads TGTGCCAGCAGCTTAGGAGGGAATGGGCAGCCCCAGCATTTT.

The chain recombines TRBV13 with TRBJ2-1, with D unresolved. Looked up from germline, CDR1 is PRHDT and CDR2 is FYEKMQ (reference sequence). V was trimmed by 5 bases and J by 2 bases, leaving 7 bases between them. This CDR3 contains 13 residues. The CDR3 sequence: CASSERAYNEQFF. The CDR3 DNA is TGTGCCAGCAGCGAAAGGGCCTACAATGAGCAGTTCTTC.

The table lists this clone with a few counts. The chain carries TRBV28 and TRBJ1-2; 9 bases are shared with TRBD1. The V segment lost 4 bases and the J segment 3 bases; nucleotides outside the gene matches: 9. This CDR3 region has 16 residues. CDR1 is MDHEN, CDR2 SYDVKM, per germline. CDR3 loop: CASSSTGTGPHYGYTF. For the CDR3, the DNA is TGTGCCAGCAGTTCAACCGGGACAGGGCCACACTATGGCTACACCTTC.

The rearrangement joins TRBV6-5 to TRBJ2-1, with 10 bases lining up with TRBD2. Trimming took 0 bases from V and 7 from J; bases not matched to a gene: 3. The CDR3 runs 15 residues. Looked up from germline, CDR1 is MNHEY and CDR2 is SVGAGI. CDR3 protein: CASSYSSGGGNEQFF. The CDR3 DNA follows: TGTGCCAGCAGTTACTCGAGCGGGGGGGGAAATGAGCAGTTCTTC.

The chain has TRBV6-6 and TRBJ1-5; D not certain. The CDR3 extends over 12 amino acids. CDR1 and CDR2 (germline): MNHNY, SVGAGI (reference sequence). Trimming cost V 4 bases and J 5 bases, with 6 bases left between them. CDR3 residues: CASSFQDQPQHF. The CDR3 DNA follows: TGTGCCAGCAGTTTTCAGGATCAGCCCCAGCATTTT.